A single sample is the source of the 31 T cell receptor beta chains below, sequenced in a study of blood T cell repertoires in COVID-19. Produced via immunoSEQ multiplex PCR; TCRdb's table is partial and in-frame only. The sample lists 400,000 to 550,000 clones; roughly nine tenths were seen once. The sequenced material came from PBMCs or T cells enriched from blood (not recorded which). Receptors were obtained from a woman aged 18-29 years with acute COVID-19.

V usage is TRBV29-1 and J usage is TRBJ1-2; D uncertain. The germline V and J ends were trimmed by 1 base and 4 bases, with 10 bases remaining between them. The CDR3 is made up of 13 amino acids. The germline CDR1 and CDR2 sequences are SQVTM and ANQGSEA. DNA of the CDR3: TGCAGCGTTGAAGTCCCGGCAGGCTATGGCTACACCTTC. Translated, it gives CSVEVPAGYGYTF.

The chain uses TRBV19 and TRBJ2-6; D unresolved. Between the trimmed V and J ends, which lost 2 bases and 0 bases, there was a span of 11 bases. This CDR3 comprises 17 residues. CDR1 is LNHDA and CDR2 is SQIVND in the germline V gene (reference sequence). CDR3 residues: CASSINPRTSGANVLTF. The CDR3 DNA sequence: TGTGCCAGTAGTATAAATCCGCGCACCTCTGGGGCCAACGTCCTGACTTTC. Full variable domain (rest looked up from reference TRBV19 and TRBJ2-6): DGGITQSPKYLFRKEGQNVTLSCEQNLNHDAMYWYRQDPGQGLRLIYYSQIVNDFQKGDIAEGYSVSREKKESFPLTVTSAQKNPTAFYLCASSINPRTSGANVLTFGAGSRLTVL.

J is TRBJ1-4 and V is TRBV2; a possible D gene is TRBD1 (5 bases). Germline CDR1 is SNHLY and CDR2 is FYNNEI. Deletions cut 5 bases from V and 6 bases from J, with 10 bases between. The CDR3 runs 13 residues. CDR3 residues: CASSRTLDEKLFF. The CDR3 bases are TGTGCCAGCAGTAGGACATTGGATGAAAAACTGTTTTTT.

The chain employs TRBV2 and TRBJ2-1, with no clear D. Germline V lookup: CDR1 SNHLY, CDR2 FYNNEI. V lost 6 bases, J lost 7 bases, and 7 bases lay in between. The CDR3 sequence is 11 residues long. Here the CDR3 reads CASSPVNEQFF. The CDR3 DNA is TGTGCCAGCAGCCCCGTGAATGAGCAGTTCTTC.

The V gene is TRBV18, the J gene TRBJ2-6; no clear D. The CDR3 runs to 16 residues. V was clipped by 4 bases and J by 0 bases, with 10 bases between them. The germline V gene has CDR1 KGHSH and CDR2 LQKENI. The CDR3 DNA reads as TGTGCCAGCTCACGGCAATACCCCTCTGGGGCCAACGTCCTGACTTTC. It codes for CASSRQYPSGANVLTF. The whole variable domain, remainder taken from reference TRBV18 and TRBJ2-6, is NAGVMQNPRHLVRRRGQEARLRCSPMKGHSHVYWYRQLPEEGLKFMVYLQKENIIDESGMPKERFSAEFPKEGPSILRIQQVVRGDSAAYFCASSRQYPSGANVLTFGAGSRLTVL.

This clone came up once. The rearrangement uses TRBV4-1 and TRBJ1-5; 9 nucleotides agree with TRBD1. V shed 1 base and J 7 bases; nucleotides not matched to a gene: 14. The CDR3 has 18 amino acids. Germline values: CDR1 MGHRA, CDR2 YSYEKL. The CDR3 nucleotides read TGCGCCAGCAGCCAAGTTAATCTCGTGGACAGGGGTTTGCAGCCCCAGCATTTT. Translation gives CASSQVNLVDRGLQPQHF.

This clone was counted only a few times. The CDR3 DNA follows: TGTGCCAGCAGCCCGGTCCGGTACTATGGCTACACCTTC. Translating it yields CASSPVRYYGYTF. The rearrangement uses TRBV5-6 and TRBJ1-2; D not resolved. V was trimmed by 4 bases and J by 3 bases, leaving 10 bases between them. The CDR3 runs to 13 residues. Germline-derived CDR1 and CDR2 are SGHDT and YYEEEE.

CDR3 DNA: TGTGCCAGCAGTTACGGGGACAGAGCCGAGACCCAGTACTTC. It codes for CASSYGDRAETQYF. This chain joins TRBV6-2 or TRBV6-3 and TRBJ2-5, with 7 bases that match TRBD1. J was trimmed by 5 bases and V by 2 bases; bases with no gene match: 5. The CDR3 is 14 amino acids. CDR1 MNHEY and CDR2 SVGEGT come from the germline V gene.

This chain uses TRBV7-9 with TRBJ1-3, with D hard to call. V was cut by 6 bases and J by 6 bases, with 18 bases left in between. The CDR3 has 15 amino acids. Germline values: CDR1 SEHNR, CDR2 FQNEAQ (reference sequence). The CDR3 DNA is TGTGCCAGCAGTTCAAAGGAGGGTTCCTCAAACACCATATATTTT. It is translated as CASSSKEGSSNTIYF.

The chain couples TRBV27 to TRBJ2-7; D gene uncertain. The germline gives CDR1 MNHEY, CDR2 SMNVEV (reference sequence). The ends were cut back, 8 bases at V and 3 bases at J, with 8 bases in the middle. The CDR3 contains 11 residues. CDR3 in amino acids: CASSQNYEQYF. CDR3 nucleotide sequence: TGTGCCAGCTCACAAAACTACGAGCAGTACTTC.

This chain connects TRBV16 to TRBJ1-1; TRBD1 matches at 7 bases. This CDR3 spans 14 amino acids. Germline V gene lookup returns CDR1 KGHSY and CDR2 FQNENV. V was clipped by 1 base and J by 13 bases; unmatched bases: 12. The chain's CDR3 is CASSQFETGSSGFF. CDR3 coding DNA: TGTGCCAGCAGCCAATTTGAGACAGGGAGCAGCGGTTTCTTT.

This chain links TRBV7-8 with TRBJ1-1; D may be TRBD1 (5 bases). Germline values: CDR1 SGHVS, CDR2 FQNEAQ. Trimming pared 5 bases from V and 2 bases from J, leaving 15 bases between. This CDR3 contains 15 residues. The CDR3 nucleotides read TGTGCCAGCAGCCCTTGGGGCACGGGCAACACTGAAGCTTTCTTT. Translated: CASSPWGTGNTEAFF.

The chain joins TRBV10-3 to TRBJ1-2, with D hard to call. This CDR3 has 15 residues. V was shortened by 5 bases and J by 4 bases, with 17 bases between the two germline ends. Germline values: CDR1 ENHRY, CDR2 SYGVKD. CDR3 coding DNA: TGTGCCATCAGTCCCTGGGTGGAGGGCCGCTATGGCTACACCTTC. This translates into CAISPWVEGRYGYTF.

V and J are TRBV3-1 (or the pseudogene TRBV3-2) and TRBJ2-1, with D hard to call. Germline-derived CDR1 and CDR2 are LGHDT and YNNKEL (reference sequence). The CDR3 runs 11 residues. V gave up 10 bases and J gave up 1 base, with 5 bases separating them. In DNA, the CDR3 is TGTGCCACCTTATCCTACAATGAGCAGTTCTTC. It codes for CATLSYNEQFF.

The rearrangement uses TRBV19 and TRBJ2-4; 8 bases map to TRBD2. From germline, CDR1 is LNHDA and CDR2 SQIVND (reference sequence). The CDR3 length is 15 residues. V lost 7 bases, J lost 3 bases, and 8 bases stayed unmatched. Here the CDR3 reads CASTRAGAGKNIQYF. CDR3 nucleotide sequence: TGTGCCAGTACTCGAGCGGGAGCAGGCAAAAACATTCAGTACTTC.

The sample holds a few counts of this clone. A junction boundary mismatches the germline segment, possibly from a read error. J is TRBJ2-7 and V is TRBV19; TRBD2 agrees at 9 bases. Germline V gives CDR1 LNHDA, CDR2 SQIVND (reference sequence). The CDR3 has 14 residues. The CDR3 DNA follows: TGTGCCAGTATTATAGCGGGAGCTCCCCACGAGCAGTACTTC. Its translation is CASIIAGAPHEQYF.

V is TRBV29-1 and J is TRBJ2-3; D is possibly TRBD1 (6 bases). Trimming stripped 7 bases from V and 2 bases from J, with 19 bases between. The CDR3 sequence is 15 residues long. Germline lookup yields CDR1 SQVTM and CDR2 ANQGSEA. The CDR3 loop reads CSARPGQGVTDTQYF. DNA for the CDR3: TGCAGCGCTCGTCCGGGACAAGGAGTCACAGATACGCAGTATTTT.

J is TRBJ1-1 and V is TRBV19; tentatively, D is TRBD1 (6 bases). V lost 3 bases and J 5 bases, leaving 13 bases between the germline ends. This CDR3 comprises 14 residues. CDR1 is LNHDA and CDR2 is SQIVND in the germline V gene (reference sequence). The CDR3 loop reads CASSMAGAWTEAFF. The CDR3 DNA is TGTGCCAGTAGTATGGCGGGGGCATGGACTGAAGCTTTCTTT.

CDR3 protein: CASSLASGSGSHEQFF. The CDR3 DNA follows: TGTGCCAGCAGCTTAGCGTCGGGTAGCGGGAGCCATGAGCAGTTCTTC. This chain uses TRBV7-2 with TRBJ2-1; TRBD2 aligns across 9 bases. J gave up 8 bases and V 0 bases, and 8 bases lay outside the gene matches. CDR1 is SGHTA, CDR2 FQGNSA, per germline. The CDR3 spans 16 residues.

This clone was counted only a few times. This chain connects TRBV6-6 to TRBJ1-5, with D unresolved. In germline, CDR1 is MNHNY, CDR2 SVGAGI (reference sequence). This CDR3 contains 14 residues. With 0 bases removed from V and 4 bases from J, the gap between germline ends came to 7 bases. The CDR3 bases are TGTGCCAGCAGTTACTCGGCCGGGAATCAGCCCCAGCATTTT. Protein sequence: CASSYSAGNQPQHF.

The CDR3 DNA reads TGTGCCAGCTCCGGAAACAGAGCCGATACGCAGTATTTT. Translation gives CASSGNRADTQYF. The chain combines TRBV18 with TRBJ2-3; D gene uncertain. The length of the CDR3 is 13 residues. Germline loops: CDR1 KGHSH, CDR2 LQKENI. Trimming stripped 6 bases from V and 6 bases from J, with 13 bases between.

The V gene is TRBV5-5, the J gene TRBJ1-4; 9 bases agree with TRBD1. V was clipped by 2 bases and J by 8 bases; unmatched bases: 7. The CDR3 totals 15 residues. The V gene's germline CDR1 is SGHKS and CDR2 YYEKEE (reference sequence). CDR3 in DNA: TGTGCCAGCAGCTTCATACAGGGGGCAAGGGAAAAACTGTTTTTT. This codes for CASSFIQGAREKLFF.

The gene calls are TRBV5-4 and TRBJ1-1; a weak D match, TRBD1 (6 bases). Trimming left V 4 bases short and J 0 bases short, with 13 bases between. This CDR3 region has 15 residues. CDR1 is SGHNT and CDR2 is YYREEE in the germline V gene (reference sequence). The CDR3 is CASSPRQVLNTEAFF. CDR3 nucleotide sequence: TGTGCCAGCAGCCCAAGACAGGTTTTGAACACTGAAGCTTTCTTT.

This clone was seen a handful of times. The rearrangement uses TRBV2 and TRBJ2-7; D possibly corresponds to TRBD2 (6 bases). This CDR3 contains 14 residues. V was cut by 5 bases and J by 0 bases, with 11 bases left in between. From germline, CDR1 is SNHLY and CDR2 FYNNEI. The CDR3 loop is CASSSGVGSYEQYF. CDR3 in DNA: TGTGCCAGCAGTTCGGGGGTGGGCTCCTACGAGCAGTACTTC.

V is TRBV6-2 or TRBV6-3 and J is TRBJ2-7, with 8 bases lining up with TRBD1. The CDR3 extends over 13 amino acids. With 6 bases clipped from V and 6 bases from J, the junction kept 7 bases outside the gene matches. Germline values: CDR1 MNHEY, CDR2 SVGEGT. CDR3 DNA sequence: TGTGCCAGCAGCTCCGGACAGGGTGCCGAGCAGTACTTC. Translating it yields CASSSGQGAEQYF.

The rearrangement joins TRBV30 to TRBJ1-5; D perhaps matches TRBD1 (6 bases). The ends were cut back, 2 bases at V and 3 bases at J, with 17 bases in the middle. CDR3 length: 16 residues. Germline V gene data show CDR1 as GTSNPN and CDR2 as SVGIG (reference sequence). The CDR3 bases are TGTGCCTGGAGTCCACCGAGGACAGTCACCAATCAGCCCCAGCATTTT. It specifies CAWSPPRTVTNQPQHF.

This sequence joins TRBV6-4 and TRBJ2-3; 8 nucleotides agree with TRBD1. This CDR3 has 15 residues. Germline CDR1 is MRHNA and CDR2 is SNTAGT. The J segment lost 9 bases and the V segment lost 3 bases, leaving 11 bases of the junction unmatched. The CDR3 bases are TGTGCCAGCAGTGAAGTTGGACAGGGAGTTCGCACGCAGTATTTT. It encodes CASSEVGQGVRTQYF.

CDR3 DNA: TGTGCCAGCAGCGTAGATTTGGGCGTCGGTCAGCCCCAGCATTTT. Translated, it gives CASSVDLGVGQPQHF. The chain carries TRBV9 and TRBJ1-5; no definite D call. CDR1 and CDR2 from the germline V gene are SGDLS and YYNGEE. V lost 0 bases and J lost 6, with 13 bases in between. The CDR3 covers 15 residues.

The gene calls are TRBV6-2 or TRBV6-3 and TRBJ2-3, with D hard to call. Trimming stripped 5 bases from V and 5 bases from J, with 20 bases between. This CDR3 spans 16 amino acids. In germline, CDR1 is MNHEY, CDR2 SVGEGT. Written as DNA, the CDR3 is TGTGCCAGCAGTCACCGACTGGTCCGAGAGAGAGATACGCAGTATTTT. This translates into CASSHRLVRERDTQYF.

The CDR3 spells CASSAPTSGEETQYF. CDR3 nucleotide sequence: TGTGCCAGCAGCGCACCGACTAGCGGGGAAGAGACCCAGTACTTC. The genes are TRBV7-9 and TRBJ2-5; 11 bases match TRBD2. CDR1 is SEHNR and CDR2 is FQNEAQ in the germline V gene (reference sequence). V lost 5 bases and J lost 3; bases outside the gene matches: 5. The CDR3 spans 15 residues.

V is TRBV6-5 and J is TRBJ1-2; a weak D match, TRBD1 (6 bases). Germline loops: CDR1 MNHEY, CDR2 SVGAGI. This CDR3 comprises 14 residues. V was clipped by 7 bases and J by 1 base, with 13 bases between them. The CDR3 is CASTAGTLNYGYTF. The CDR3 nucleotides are TGTGCCAGCACCGCCGGGACACTTAACTATGGCTACACCTTC.